The following is a T cell receptor (beta chain) sequence with its context. TCRdb keeps only in-frame clones here, not all; method: immunoSEQ multiplex PCR. The sample carries about 130,000 clones, roughly 87% recorded once. The CDR3 consists of 13 residues. Trimming took 5 bases from V and 4 from J; bases not matched to a gene: 4. CDR1 is SNHLY, CDR2 FYNNEI, per germline. Participant age was about 18 to 89 years, and participants resided in roughly 25 US areas. The sample originates from a study of blood T cell repertoires in COVID-19. Study-wide context: In each case, the material was cDNA or gDNA derived from T cells, B-cell-depleted T cells, or PBMCs.

V is TRBV2 and J is TRBJ2-7; 8 nucleotides line up with TRBD2. The sample was PBMCs or T cells enriched from blood (not recorded which). This TCR derives from a man aged 25-45 years who had recovered from COVID-19. The CDR3 DNA sequence: TGTGCCAGCAGTAGAGCGGGAGAGTACGAGCAGTACTTC. Translation gives CASSRAGEYEQYF.